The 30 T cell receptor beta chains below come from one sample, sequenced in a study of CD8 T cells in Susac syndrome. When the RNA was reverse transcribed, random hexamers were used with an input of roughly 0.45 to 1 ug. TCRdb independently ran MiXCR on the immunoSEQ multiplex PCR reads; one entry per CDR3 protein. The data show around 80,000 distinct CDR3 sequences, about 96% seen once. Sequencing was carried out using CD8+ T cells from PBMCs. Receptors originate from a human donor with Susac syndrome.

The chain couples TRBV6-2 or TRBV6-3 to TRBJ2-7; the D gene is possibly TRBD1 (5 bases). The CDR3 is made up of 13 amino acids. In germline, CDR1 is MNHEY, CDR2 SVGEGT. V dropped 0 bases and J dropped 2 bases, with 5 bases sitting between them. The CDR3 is CASSYSDTYEQYV. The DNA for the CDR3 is TGTGCCAGCAGTTACTCGGACACCTACGAGCAGTACGTC.

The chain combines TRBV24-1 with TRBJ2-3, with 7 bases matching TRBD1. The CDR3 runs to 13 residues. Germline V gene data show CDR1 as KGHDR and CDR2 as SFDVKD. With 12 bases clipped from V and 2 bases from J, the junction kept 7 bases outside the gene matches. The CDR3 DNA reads TGTGCCGCCGGGACAGATGACACAGATACGCAGTATTTT. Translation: CAAGTDDTDTQYF.

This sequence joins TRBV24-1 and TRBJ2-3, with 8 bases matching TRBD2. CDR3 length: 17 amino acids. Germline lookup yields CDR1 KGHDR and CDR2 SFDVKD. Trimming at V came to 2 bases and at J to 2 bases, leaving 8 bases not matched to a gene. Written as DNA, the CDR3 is TGTGCCACCAGTGATTCTCGGGGGGGTCTATACACAGATACGCAGTATTTT. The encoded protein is CATSDSRGGLYTDTQYF.

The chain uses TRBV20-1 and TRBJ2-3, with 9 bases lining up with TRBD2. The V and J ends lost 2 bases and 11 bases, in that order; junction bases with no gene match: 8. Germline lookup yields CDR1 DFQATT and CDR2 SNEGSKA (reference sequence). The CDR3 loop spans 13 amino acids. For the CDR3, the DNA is TGCAGTGCTAGAACCATTCTAGCGGGAATGCAGTATTTT. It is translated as CSARTILAGMQYF.

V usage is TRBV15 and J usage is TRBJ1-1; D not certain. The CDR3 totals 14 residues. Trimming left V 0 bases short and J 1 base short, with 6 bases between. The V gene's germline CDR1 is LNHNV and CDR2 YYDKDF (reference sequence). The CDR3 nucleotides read TGTGCCACCAGCAGAGAACGGGCGAACACTGAAGCTTTCTTT. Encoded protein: CATSRERANTEAFF.

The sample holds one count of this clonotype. This chain's CDR3 is CASSQQKQGHEQFF. CDR3 sequence (DNA): TGTGCCAGCAGCCAACAAAAACAGGGCCATGAGCAGTTCTTC. The V and J genes are TRBV3-1 and TRBJ2-1, with TRBD1 as a possible D gene (6 bases). Between the trimmed V and J ends, which lost 2 bases and 8 bases, there was a span of 13 bases. Per germline, CDR1 LGHDT and CDR2 YNNKEL (reference sequence). CDR3 length: 14 amino acids.

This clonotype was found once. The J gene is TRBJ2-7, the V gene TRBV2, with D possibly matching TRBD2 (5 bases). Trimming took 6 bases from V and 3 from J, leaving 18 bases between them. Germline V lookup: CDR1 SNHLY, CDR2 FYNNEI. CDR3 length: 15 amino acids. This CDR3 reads CASRLGSGKVYEQYF. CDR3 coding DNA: TGTGCCAGCAGGCTGGGTTCGGGAAAGGTCTACGAGCAGTACTTC. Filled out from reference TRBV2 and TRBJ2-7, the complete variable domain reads EPEVTQTPSHQVTQMGQEVILRCVPISNHLYFYWYRQILGQKVEFLVSFYNNEISEKSEIFDDQFSVERPDGSNFTLKIRSTKLEDSAMYFCASRLGSGKVYEQYFGPGTRLTVT.

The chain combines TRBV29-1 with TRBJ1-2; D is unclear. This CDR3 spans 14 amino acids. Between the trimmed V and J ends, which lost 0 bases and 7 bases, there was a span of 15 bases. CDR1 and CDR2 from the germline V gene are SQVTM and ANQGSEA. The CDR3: CSVEDLTGMSGYTF. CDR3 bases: TGCAGCGTTGAAGATTTGACGGGGATGAGTGGCTACACCTTC.

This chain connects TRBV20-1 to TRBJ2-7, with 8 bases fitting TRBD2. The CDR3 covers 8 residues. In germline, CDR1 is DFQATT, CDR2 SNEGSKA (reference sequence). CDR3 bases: TGCCGGGGGGGCGAGCAGTACTTC. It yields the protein CRGGEQYF.

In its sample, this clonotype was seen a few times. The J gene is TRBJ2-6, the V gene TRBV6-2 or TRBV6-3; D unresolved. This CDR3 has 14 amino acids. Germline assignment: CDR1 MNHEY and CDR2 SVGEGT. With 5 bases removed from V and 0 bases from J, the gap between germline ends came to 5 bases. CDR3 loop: CASSHSSGANVLTF. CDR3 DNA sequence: TGTGCCAGCAGTCACAGCTCTGGGGCCAACGTCCTGACTTTC.

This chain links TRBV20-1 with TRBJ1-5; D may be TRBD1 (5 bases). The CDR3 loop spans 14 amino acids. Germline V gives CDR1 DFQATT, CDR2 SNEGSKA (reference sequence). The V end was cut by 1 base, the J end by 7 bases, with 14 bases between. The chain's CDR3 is CSARALGGQQPQHF. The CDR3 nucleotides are TGCAGTGCTAGAGCTCTCGGGGGTCAGCAGCCCCAGCATTTT.

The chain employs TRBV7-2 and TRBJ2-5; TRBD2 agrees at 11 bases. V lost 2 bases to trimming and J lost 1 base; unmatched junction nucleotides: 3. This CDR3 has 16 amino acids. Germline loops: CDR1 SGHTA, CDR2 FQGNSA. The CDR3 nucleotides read TGTGCCAGCAGCTTATGGCTAGCGGGGGGCCAAGAGACCCAGTACTTC. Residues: CASSLWLAGGQETQYF.

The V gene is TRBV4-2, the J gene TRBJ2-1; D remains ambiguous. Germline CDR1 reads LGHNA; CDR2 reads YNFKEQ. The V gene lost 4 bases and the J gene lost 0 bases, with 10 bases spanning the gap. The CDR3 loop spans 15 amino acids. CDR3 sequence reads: CASSPAQSSYNEQFF. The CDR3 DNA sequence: TGTGCCAGCAGCCCAGCACAGAGCTCCTACAATGAGCAGTTCTTC.

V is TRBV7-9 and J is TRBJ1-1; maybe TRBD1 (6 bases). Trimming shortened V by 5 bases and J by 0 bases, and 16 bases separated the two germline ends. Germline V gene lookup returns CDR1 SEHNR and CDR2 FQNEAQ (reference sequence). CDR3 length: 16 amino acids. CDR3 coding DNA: TGTGCCAGCAGCCTCATGACAGGCGATATGAACACTGAAGCTTTCTTT. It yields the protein CASSLMTGDMNTEAFF.

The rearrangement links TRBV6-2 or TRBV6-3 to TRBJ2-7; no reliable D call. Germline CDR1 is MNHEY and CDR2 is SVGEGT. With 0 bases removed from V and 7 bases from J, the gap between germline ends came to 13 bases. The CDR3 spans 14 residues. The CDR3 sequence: CASSYSSPAAEQYV. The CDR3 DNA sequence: TGTGCCAGCAGTTACTCGTCCCCCGCAGCGGAGCAGTACGTC.

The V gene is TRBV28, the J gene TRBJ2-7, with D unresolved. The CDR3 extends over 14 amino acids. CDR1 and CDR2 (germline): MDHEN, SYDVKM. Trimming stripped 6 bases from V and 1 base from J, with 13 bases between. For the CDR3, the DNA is TGTGCCAGCAGCCCCGCCTTGCCATCCTACGAGCAGTACGTC. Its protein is CASSPALPSYEQYV.

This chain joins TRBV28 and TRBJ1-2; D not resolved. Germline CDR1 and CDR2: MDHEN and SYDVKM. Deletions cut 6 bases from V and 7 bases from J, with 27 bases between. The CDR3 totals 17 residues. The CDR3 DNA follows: TGTGCCAGCAGACCTCCTAACTGGGTAGGGCAGAGTACTGGCTACACCTTC. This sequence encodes CASRPPNWVGQSTGYTF.

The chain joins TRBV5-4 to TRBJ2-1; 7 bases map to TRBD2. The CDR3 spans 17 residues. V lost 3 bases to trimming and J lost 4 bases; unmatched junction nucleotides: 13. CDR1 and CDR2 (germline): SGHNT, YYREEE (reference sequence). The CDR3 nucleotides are TGTGCCAGCAGCTCGATCCGGGACTACCCTCTTTACAATGAGCAGTTCTTC. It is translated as CASSSIRDYPLYNEQFF.

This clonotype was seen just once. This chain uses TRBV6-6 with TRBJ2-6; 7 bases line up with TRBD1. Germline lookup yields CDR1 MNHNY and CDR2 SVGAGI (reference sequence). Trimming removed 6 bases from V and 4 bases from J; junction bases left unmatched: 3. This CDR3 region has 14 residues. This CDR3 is CASRTGFGANVLTF. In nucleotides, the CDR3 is TGTGCCAGCAGGACAGGGTTCGGGGCCAACGTCCTGACTTTC.

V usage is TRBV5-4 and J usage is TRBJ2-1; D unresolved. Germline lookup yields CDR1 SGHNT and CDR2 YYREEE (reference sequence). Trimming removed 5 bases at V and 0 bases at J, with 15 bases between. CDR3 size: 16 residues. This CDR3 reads CASSTNTRGSYNEQFF. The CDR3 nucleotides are TGTGCCAGCAGTACGAACACCCGCGGCTCCTACAATGAGCAGTTCTTC. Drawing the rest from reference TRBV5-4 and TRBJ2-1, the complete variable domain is ETGVTQSPTHLIKTRGQQVTLRCSSQSGHNTVSWYQQALGQGPQFIFQYYREEENGRGNFPPRFSGLQFPNYSSELNVNALELDDSALYLCASSTNTRGSYNEQFFGPGTRLTVL.

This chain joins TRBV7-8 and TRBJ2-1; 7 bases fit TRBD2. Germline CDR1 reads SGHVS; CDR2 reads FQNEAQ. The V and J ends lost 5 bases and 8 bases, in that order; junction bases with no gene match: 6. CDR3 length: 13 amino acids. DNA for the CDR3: TGTGCCAGCAGCCCTGGGGGGGGTCATGAGCAGTTCTTC. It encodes CASSPGGGHEQFF.

The CDR3 nucleotides read TGTGCCAGCAGCCCCGGGACAGGGGGAATCTACGAGCAGTACGTC. It encodes CASSPGTGGIYEQYV. V usage is TRBV27 and J usage is TRBJ2-7, with 11 nucleotides matching TRBD1. The ends lost 6 bases at V and 3 bases at J; junction bases unmatched: 7. This CDR3 comprises 15 residues. The germline V gene encodes CDR1 MNHEY and CDR2 SMNVEV (reference sequence).

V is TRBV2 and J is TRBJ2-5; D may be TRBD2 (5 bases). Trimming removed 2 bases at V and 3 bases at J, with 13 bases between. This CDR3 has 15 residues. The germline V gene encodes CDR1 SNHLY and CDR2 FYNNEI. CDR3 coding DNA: TGTGCCAGCAGTGAAAGGACTGGCGGAGAAGAGACCCAGTACTTC. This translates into CASSERTGGEETQYF. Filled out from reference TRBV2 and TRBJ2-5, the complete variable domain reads EPEVTQTPSHQVTQMGQEVILRCVPISNHLYFYWYRQILGQKVEFLVSFYNNEISEKSEIFDDQFSVERPDGSNFTLKIRSTKLEDSAMYFCASSERTGGEETQYFGPGTRLLVL.

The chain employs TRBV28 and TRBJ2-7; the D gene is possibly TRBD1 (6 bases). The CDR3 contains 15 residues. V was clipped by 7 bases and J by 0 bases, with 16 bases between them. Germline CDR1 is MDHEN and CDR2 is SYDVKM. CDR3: CASTSHRDSSYEQYV. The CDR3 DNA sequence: TGTGCCAGCACCTCCCACAGGGATAGCTCCTACGAGCAGTACGTC.

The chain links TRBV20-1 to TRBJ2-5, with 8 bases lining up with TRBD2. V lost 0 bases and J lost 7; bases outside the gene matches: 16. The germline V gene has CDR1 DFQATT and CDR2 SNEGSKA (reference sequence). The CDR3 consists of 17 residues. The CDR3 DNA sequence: TGCAGTGCTAGAGATCCGATGCGGGAGGTTTTGGTCGGGACCCAGTACTTC. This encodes CSARDPMREVLVGTQYF.

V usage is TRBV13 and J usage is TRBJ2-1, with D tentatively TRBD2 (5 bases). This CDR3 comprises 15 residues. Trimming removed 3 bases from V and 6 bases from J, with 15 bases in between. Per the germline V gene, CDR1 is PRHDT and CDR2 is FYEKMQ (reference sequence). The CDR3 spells CASSFFTRGTNEQFF. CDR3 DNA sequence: TGTGCCAGCAGCTTCTTCACTAGAGGTACCAATGAGCAGTTCTTC.

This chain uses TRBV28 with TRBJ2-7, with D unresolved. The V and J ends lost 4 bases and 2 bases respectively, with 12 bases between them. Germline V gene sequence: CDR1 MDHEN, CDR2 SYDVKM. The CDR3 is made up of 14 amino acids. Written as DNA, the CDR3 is TGTGCCAGCAGTTATTCCTCCGGAACCTACGAGCAGTACGTC. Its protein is CASSYSSGTYEQYV.

CDR3 amino acids: CASSVDGGTDTQYF. The CDR3, as DNA: TGTGCCAGCAGCGTAGATGGAGGCACAGATACGCAGTATTTT. This chain joins TRBV9 and TRBJ2-3; D gene ambiguous. Germline lookup yields CDR1 SGDLS and CDR2 YYNGEE. This CDR3 region has 14 residues. Trimming removed 0 bases at V and 1 base at J, with 6 bases between. The full variable domain, completed using reference TRBV9 and TRBJ2-3, is DSGVTQTPKHLITATGQRVTLRCSPRSGDLSVYWYQQSLDQGLQFLIQYYNGEERAKGNILERFSAQQFPDLHSELNLSSLELGDSALYFCASSVDGGTDTQYFGPGTRLTVL.

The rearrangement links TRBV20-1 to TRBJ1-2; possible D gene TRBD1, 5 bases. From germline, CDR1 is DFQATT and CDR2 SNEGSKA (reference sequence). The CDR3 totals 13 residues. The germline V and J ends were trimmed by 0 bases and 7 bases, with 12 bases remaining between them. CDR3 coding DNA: TGCAGTGCTAGAGATTCAGGGTCTGGTGGCTACACCTTC. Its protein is CSARDSGSGGYTF.

As DNA, the CDR3 is TGTGCCAGCAGCTTACACGGGGGGAGCACAGATACGCAGTATTTT. Translating it yields CASSLHGGSTDTQYF. This chain uses TRBV7-9 with TRBJ2-3, with TRBD2 matching over 7 bases. CDR1 and CDR2 (germline): SEHNR, FQNEAQ (reference sequence). The trim removed 2 bases at V and 0 bases at J, leaving 2 bases unmatched. The CDR3 length is 15 residues.